This entry features one T cell receptor (beta chain) sequence. Some clones are missing from TCRdb's copy, which holds only in-frame ones; the method was immunoSEQ multiplex PCR. The sample records about 180,000 clones, around 90% being singletons. This CDR3 is built from 19 residues. The germline CDR1 and CDR2 sequences are SGHAT and FQNNGV. J was trimmed by 2 bases and V by 3 bases; bases with no gene match: 11. The entry originates in a study of T cell responses to AZD1222 COVID-19 vaccine. V and J are TRBV11-2 and TRBJ2-2; 11 positions match TRBD2. Sample: peripheral blood, taken on day 0 of AZD1222 vaccination. This clonotype originated in an adult in good health. The CDR3 region has the DNA TGTGCCAGCAGCTTTCGGCTAGCGGGAGGACCTCCTAACACCGGGGAGCTGTTTTTT. This encodes CASSFRLAGGPPNTGELFF.